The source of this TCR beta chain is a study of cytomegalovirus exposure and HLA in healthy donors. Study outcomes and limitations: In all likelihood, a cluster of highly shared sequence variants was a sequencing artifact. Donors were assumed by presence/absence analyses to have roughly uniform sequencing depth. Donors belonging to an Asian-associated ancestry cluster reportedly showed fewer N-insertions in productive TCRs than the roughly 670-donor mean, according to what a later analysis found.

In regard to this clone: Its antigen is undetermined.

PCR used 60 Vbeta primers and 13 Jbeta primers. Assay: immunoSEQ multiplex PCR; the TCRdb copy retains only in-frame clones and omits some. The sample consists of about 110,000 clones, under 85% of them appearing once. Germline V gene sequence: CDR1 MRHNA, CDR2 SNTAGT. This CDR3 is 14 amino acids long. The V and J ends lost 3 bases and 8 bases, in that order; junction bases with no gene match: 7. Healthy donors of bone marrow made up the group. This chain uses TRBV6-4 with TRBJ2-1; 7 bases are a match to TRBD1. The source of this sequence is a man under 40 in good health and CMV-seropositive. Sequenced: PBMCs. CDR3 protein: CASSEDREGHEQFF. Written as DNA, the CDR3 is TGTGCCAGCAGTGAAGACAGGGAAGGACATGAGCAGTTCTTC.